The entry below gives a single TCR beta chain sequence along with its context. The target of this receptor is not known. Per-base qualities were not stored, and no clone one base away is much larger. The immunoSEQ Assay, a bias-controlled multiplex PCR, was used to amplify TCRbeta CDR3 regions from genomic DNA. As for the authors' bioinformatics: Nucleated cell counts per sample were estimated from amplification of reference gene primers within the assay. To quantify the absolute abundance of each unique TCRbeta CDR3 rearrangement, sequence reads were collapsed and filtered. For each sample, productive Simpson clonality was calculated as the square root of Simpson's diversity index across productive rearrangements. TCRdb obtained this table from immuneACCESS and retained in-frame rearrangements with V and J assigned. These tables miss some clones; where compared with another copy, unresolved V genes account for less than half of the shortfall, and the remainder is unexplained. For V, J and clone size, that table is used; D and trimming come from the DNA. The sample has 150,000 to 200,000 clones on record, about 88% of them singletons. The ten largest clones represent under 30% of the sample.

The CDR3 runs 15 residues from the cysteine to the phenylalanine. Of all the DNA, just the CDR3 is kept, 45 bases in frame from base 1. The junction carries 10 bases between V and J, which are trimmed by 2 bases and 0 bases respectively. The germline V gene (reference sequence) yields LNHDA for CDR1 and SQIVND for CDR2. Each collaborating institution followed its own protocols to collect whole blood in K2EDTA tubes. For TCRbeta analysis, collaborator samples were shipped as frozen whole blood, as isolated PBMCs, or as DNA extracted from either sample type. This sample was taken from a study of blood T cell repertoires in COVID-19 (dated by TCRdb to 2020 to 2021). A note on the overall study: Samples covering the acute and convalescent phases of COVID-19 were provided by collaborators in the United States, Italy and Spain. Where available, HLA class I and class II types were taken from metadata supplied by the sample provider and were not determined by assay-based typing. The dataset comprised deeply sampled blood TCRbeta repertoires from subjects exposed to, actively infected with, or recovered from COVID-19. A freely available public database, intended as a resource for researchers studying the immune response to SARS-CoV-2, is where the repertoires were released. Samples came from the ongoing ImmuneRACE study (first 160 participants) plus 1,254 subjects from 6 global collaborators. The material from the prospective study consisted of cDNA or gDNA derived from T cells, B-cell-depleted T cells, or PBMCs. The sample metadata nearly always contained a de-identified subject ID, COVID-19 status, age in years and sex.

Results and caveats for the whole study, not just this receptor: The amount of clinical and demographic metadata varied by source and participant and was provided uncurated.

This TCR derives from a man in his sixties with acute or convalescent COVID-19. The rearrangement joined TRBV19 to TRBJ1-1; the best D guess is TRBD1, with 6 bases matching. Sequencing was carried out using peripheral blood. The DNA is TGTGCCAGTAGTATATCCCGACAGGTGAACACTGAAGCTTTCTTT. Its translation reads: CASSISRQVNTEAFF. The CDR3 plus the reference TRBV19 and TRBJ1-1 genes for the other parts give the full variable domain: DGGITQSPKYLFRKEGQNVTLSCEQNLNHDAMYWYRQDPGQGLRLIYYSQIVNDFQKGDIAEGYSVSREKKESFPLTVTSAQKNPTAFYLCASSISRQVNTEAFFGQGTRLTVV.